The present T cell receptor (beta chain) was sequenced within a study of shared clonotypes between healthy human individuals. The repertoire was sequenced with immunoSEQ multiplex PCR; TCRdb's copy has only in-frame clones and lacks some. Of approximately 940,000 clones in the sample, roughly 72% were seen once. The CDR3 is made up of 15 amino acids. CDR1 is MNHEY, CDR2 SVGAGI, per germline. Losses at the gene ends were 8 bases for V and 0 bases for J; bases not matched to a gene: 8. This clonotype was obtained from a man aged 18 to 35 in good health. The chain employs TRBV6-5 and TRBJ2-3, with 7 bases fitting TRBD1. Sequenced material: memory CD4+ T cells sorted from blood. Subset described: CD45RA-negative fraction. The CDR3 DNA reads TGTGCCAGCTCCAACAGGGGTTATAGCACAGATACGCAGTATTTT. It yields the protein CASSNRGYSTDTQYF.